This T cell receptor beta chain was observed in a study of T cell responses to AZD1222 COVID-19 vaccine. Study-wide findings and caveats: All repertoire sampling was performed exclusively after the peak T cell response. Donors were chiefly white British, with a greater number of females, and clonal diversity was perhaps underestimated.

Doses given second, at about 4 or about 12 weeks, were pooled. This table comes from immunoSEQ multiplex PCR, and its TCRdb copy is limited to in-frame clones, with some not included. The sample contains roughly 110,000 clones, about 90% of which appear only once. On this clone: The antigen remains unidentified.

CDR3 length: 12 amino acids. V gave up 5 bases and J gave up 0 bases, with 2 bases separating them. This specimen was peripheral blood, taken 28 days after the second AZD1222 dose. The sequence was obtained from an adult who received the AZD1222 COVID-19 vaccine. The chain employs TRBV12-3 or TRBV12-4 and TRBJ2-4; D is unclear. Here the CDR3 DNA reads TGTGCCAGCAGTGAAGCCAAAAACATTCAGTACTTC. As protein: CASSEAKNIQYF.